This TCR beta chain comes out of a study of OX40 agonist ivuxolimab in advanced cancers. Sequencing was performed with immunoSEQ multiplex PCR; in TCRdb, only in-frame clones are kept and a portion is missing. This sample carries about 37,000 clones, 70% to 90% of them seen once, and the ten largest clones take under 40%. Trimming removed 4 bases from V and 6 bases from J, with 9 bases in between. The V gene's germline CDR1 is SQVTM and CDR2 ANQGSEA. The CDR3 totals 11 residues. The origin of this receptor is an adult with an advanced solid tumor such as melanoma, head and neck, liver or kidney cancer. The rearrangement links TRBV29-1 to TRBJ1-2; D may be TRBD1 (5 bases). The material sequenced was CD4+ or CD8+ T cells sorted from blood, taken in a trial of the OX40 agonist ivuxolimab. As DNA, the CDR3 is TGCAGCGTTGGGTACAGGAATGGCTACACCTTC. Residues: CSVGYRNGYTF.